This T cell receptor (beta chain) stems from a study of blood T cell repertoires in COVID-19 (dated by TCRdb to the early 2020s). About the full investigation: Samples from collaborators originated in the United States, Italy and Spain and spanned both the acute and convalescent phases of COVID-19. Subjects who had been exposed to COVID-19, were actively infected with it, or had recovered from it provided the deeply sampled blood TCRbeta repertoires that made up the dataset. The material from the prospective study consisted of cDNA or gDNA derived from T cells, B-cell-depleted T cells, or PBMCs. Sample metadata almost always included a de-identified subject ID, COVID-19 status, age in years and sex. A freely available public database, intended as a resource for researchers studying the immune response to SARS-CoV-2, is where the repertoires were released. The samples were drawn from the first 160 participants of the ongoing ImmuneRACE study and from some 1,300 subjects provided by 6 global collaborators. Where available, HLA class I and class II types were taken from metadata supplied by the sample provider and were not determined by assay-based typing. Paper-wide results and their limitations: Clinical and demographic metadata were provided uncurated, with the amount varying by source and participant.

Sequences SEHNR (CDR1) and FQNEAQ (CDR2) are obtained from the germline V gene (reference sequence). CDR3 length: 17 amino acids, cysteine to phenylalanine. The CDR3 DNA has 51 bases and is translated from base 1. Trimming removed 4 bases from V and 2 bases from J; the gene matches leave 12 bases unexplained. TCRbeta CDR3 regions were amplified from genomic DNA by means of the immunoSEQ Assay, a bias-controlled multiplex PCR. Turning to the authors' computational methods: Nucleated cell counts per sample were estimated from amplification of reference gene primers within the assay. Sequence reads were collapsed and filtered to measure the absolute abundance of every unique TCRbeta CDR3 rearrangement. For each sample, productive Simpson clonality was calculated as the square root of Simpson's diversity index across productive rearrangements. The source is immuneACCESS, and TCRdb retained only in-frame sequences with V and J called. Part of the clones is not carried over; for the studies checked, unresolved V genes explain less than half of this, and the remainder is unexplained. D and trimming were read from the DNA, whereas the V and J calls and clone size are those reported in that table. Present in this sample are 60,000 to 80,000 clones, roughly 90% of which were seen just once. Almost 4% of the sample is held by the ten biggest clonotypes.

Collaborating institutions collected whole blood in K2EDTA tubes following their own protocols. For TCRbeta analysis, collaborators shipped samples in one of three forms: frozen whole blood, isolated PBMCs, or DNA extracted from either of those sample types. In regard to this clone: Its antigen remains undetermined. No much larger clonotype is one base removed from it; base qualities were not supplied.

The clonotype was recovered from a human donor in a cohort sampled during active COVID-19. The chain uses TRBV7-9 and TRBJ2-7; 9 middle bases align to TRBD2. The sequenced material came from peripheral blood. Here is the DNA: TGTGCCAGCAGCTACCCTGGGGGTAGCGGGAGAGCCTACGAGCAGTACTTC. This sequence encodes CASSYPGGSGRAYEQYF.